The clone carrying this T cell receptor (beta chain) was seen at least ten times. Its matching antigen is unknown. MiXCR, applied by TCRdb to the reads, yields one record per CDR3 protein. Of 490,000 or so distinct CDR3 sequences detected, about 10% appear once; the ten largest clones hold about 9.4%. The data were taken from a study of T cell repertoires in cytomegalovirus infection. Germline V gene lookup returns CDR1 SGHTA and CDR2 FQGTGA. The length of the CDR3 is 13 residues. Trimming pared 4 bases from V and 4 bases from J, leaving 7 bases between. Study-level results: The ex vivo response was dominated by HLA-C-restricted CMV-specific TCR beta clonotypes.

The sequencing input was PBMCs. The V call is TRBV7-3, the J call TRBJ2-2; D is unresolved. The origin of this receptor is a human donor in good health (CMV status not recorded). Some clones in this sample may be carry-over from other donors' samples. The CDR3 region has the DNA TGTGCCAGCAGCTCCTCCCGCACCGGGGAGCTGTTTTTT. It codes for CASSSSRTGELFF.